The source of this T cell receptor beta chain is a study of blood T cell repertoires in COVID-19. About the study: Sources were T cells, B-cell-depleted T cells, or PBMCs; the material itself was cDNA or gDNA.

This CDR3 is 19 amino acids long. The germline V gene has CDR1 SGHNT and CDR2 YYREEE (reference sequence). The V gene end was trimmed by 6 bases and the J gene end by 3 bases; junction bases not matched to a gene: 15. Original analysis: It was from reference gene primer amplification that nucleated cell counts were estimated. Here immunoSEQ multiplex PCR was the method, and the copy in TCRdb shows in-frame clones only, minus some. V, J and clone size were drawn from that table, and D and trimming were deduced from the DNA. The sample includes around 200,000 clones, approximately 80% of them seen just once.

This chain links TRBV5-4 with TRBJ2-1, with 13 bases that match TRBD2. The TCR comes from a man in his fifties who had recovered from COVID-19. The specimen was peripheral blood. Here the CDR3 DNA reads TGTGCCAGCACCTCACTAAGGGGGACTAGCGGGATGTTCTACAATGAGCAGTTCTTC. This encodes CASTSLRGTSGMFYNEQFF.